Listed here is a single TCR beta chain. Its antigen has not been determined. No base quality values were provided; no much bigger clone lies one nucleotide off. Each collaborating institution followed its own protocols to collect whole blood in K2EDTA tubes. For TCRbeta analysis, collaborator samples were shipped as frozen whole blood, as isolated PBMCs, or as DNA extracted from either sample type. TCRbeta CDR3 regions were amplified from genomic DNA using the immunoSEQ Assay, a bias-controlled multiplex PCR. Per the source publication's procedure: Nucleated cell counts per sample were estimated from amplification of reference gene primers within the assay. To quantify the absolute abundance of each unique TCRbeta CDR3 rearrangement, sequence reads were collapsed and filtered. For each sample, productive Simpson clonality was calculated as the square root of Simpson's diversity index over productive rearrangements. The table was pulled from immuneACCESS by TCRdb, which kept in-frame rearrangements only. Such tables lose some clones; where checked, under half of the loss comes from unresolved V genes, and the rest has no known cause. The DNA was the basis for D and trimming; V, J and clone size are from that table. A total of more than 85,000 clones appear in this sample, approximately 90% of them only once. The ten most abundant clones make up 2% to 2.5% of the sample.

These data originate in a study of blood T cell repertoires in COVID-19 (TCRdb year 2020). Turning to the overall study: Collaborator samples came from the United States, Italy and Spain and covered acute and convalescent phases of COVID-19. The prospective study material was composed of cDNA or gDNA derived from T cells, B-cell-depleted T cells, or PBMCs. The dataset comprised deeply sampled blood TCRbeta repertoires from subjects exposed to, actively infected with, or recovered from COVID-19. The repertoires were made available in a free public database intended to serve as a resource for research on the immune response to SARS-CoV-2. The samples were drawn from two sources: the first 160 participants of the ongoing ImmuneRACE study, and some 1,300 subjects contributed by 6 global collaborators. Nearly every sample came with metadata listing a de-identified subject ID, COVID-19 status, age in years and sex. Where HLA class I and class II types were available, the types were taken from metadata supplied by the sample provider, not from assay-based typing. The investigation overall reported the following: How much clinical and demographic metadata was included differed by source and by participant, and the metadata was provided uncurated.

The CDR3 numbers 15 residues from cysteine through phenylalanine. Solely the CDR3 DNA is kept, with 45 bases framed from the first base. For CDR1 and CDR2, the germline V gene (reference sequence) lists MNHEY and SMNVEV. Deletion took 6 bases off V and 0 bases off J, with a span of 15 bases between the germline ends. The receptor chain draws on TRBV27 and TRBJ2-7; a tentative D call is TRBD1 (7 bases match). The sample taken for sequencing was peripheral blood. The source is a man between 45 and 60 years old with active COVID-19. The nucleotides read TGTGCCAGCAGGCCATGGGGGGACAGCTCCTACGAGCAGTACTTC. It is translated as CASRPWGDSSYEQYF.